These T cell receptor beta chains were read from a single sample in a study. Each CDR3 protein is one row after TCRdb ran MiXCR on the 5' RACE reads. In the table there are 10,000 to 13,000 distinct CDR3 sequences, over 15% of which are singletons. What was sequenced was Tregs sorted from a lymph node. These receptors originate from a female donor with breast cancer. The CDR3 runs from the conserved cysteine through the conserved F or W. A D gene is named only where the DNA matches it firmly. Only some rows state a clone size, as once, few, many or a class for expanded clones.

size: few; J: TRBJ2-1; V: TRBV5-1; D: NA; CDR3: CASSSGAGWDEQFF; DNA: TGCGCCAGCAGCTCAGGGGCAGGGTGGGATGAGCAGTTCTTC
size: few; J: TRBJ2-1; V: TRBV5-5; D: TRBD2; CDR3: CASSLRLAGNKEQFF; DNA: TGTGCCAGCAGCTTGCGACTAGCGGGTAACAAAGAGCAGTTCTTC
size: NA; J: TRBJ1-1; V: TRBV7-2; D: NA; CDR3: CASSLGGGRRQACF; DNA: TGCGCCAGCAGCTTAGGGGGTGGGAGGCGGCAAGCTTGCTTT
size: medium-sized; J: TRBJ2-7; V: TRBV15; D: NA; CDR3: CATSTRGVSEQYF; DNA: TGTGCCACCAGCACGAGAGGGGTCAGCGAGCAGTACTTC
size: many; J: TRBJ2-1; V: TRBV5-1; D: NA; CDR3: CASSPDYRRNEQFF; DNA: TGCGCCAGCAGCCCGGACTACCGCAGGAATGAGCAGTTCTTC
size: many; J: TRBJ2-1; V: TRBV7-2; D: TRBD2; CDR3: CASSLDPPGLAGGEQFF; DNA: TGTGCCAGCAGCTTAGATCCACCGGGACTAGCGGGAGGTGAGCAGTTCTTC
size: medium-sized; J: TRBJ1-2; V: TRBV6-5; D: TRBD1; CDR3: CASRRPGTEGYTF; DNA: TGTGCCAGCAGACGTCCCGGGACAGAGGGCTACACCTTC
size: many; J: TRBJ1-2; V: TRBV2; D: NA; CDR3: CASRGDQGRSYTF; DNA: TGTGCCAGCAGGGGGGACCAGGGACGGAGCTACACCTTC
size: few; J: TRBJ2-1; V: TRBV5-1; D: NA; CDR3: CASSLAGGSSYNVQFF; DNA: TGCGCCAGCAGCTTGGCCGGGGGAAGCTCCTACAATGTGCAGTTCTTC
size: medium-sized; J: TRBJ2-4; V: TRBV10-3; D: TRBD2; CDR3: CAISDHGLALAKNIQYF; DNA: TGTGCCATCAGTGACCACGGACTAGCGTTAGCCAAAAACATTCAGTACTTC
size: medium-sized; J: TRBJ2-5; V: TRBV5-5; D: NA; CDR3: CASSLEETQYF; DNA: TGTGCCAGCAGCTTGGAAGAGACCCAGTACTTC
size: NA; J: TRBJ2-6; V: TRBV4-1; D: TRBD2; CDR3: CASSRPTSGRRGANVLTF; DNA: TGCGCCAGCAGCCGCCCTACTAGCGGGAGACGAGGGGCCAACGTCCTGACTTTC
size: NA; J: TRBJ1-1; V: TRBV20-1; D: NA; CDR3: CSAREDERTTEAFF; DNA: TGCAGTGCTCGAGAGGACGAGAGGACCACTGAAGCTTTCTTT
size: many; J: TRBJ2-2; V: TRBV4-1; D: TRBD2; CDR3: CASSQDLGTSGRAGELFF; DNA: TGCGCCAGCAGCCAAGACTTAGGGACTAGCGGAAGGGCCGGGGAGCTGTTTTTT
size: medium-sized; J: TRBJ1-2; V: TRBV15; D: NA; CDR3: CATSVPSAGYGYTF; DNA: TGTGCCACCAGCGTACCGTCTGCTGGTTATGGCTACACCTTC
size: once; J: TRBJ2-1; V: TRBV20-1; D: NA; CDR3: CSLGGSDLYNEQFF; DNA: TGCAGTCTGGGTGGCTCGGATCTCTACAATGAGCAGTTCTTC
size: many; J: TRBJ2-7; V: TRBV20-1; D: NA; CDR3: CSARVGQAPHEQYF; DNA: TGCAGTGCTAGAGTTGGGCAGGCGCCCCACGAGCAGTACTTC
size: many; J: TRBJ1-5; V: TRBV2; D: NA; CDR3: CASSENNQPQHF; DNA: TGTGCCAGCAGTGAGAATAATCAGCCCCAGCATTTT
size: once; J: TRBJ2-1; V: TRBV28; D: TRBD1; CDR3: CASSRPGQGSRQFF; DNA: TGTGCCAGCAGTAGGCCGGGACAGGGGAGTAGGCAGTTCTTC
size: many; J: TRBJ1-2; V: TRBV7-9; D: NA; CDR3: CASSLVGRGGYTF; DNA: TGTGCCAGCAGCTTAGTCGGCAGGGGTGGCTACACCTTC
size: medium-sized; J: TRBJ1-2; V: TRBV20-1; D: NA; CDR3: CSARDLRDAALYGYTF; DNA: TGCAGTGCTAGAGATTTAAGGGATGCAGCGCTCTATGGCTACACCTTC
size: few; J: TRBJ2-5; V: TRBV27; D: NA; CDR3: CASRGHLQETQYF; DNA: TGTGCCAGCAGAGGACACTTACAAGAGACCCAGTACTTC
size: medium-sized; J: TRBJ2-2; V: TRBV5-1; D: NA; CDR3: CASSWTANTGELFF; DNA: TGCGCCAGCAGCTGGACAGCGAACACCGGGGAGCTGTTTTTT
size: NA; J: TRBJ2-7; V: TRBV2; D: NA; CDR3: CASSDFRGLTRTYEQYF; DNA: TGTGCCAGCAGTGACTTCAGAGGGCTAACTCGGACCTACGAGCAGTACTTC
size: medium-sized; J: TRBJ2-3; V: TRBV24-1; D: NA; CDR3: CATNRGGTDTQYF; DNA: TGTGCCACCAACCGGGGCGGCACAGATACGCAGTATTTT
size: many; J: TRBJ1-1; V: TRBV27; D: NA; CDR3: CASSPHRDQGSNTEAFF; DNA: TGTGCCAGCAGTCCCCACCGAGACCAGGGAAGTAACACTGAAGCTTTCTTT
size: many; J: TRBJ2-6; V: TRBV20-1; D: TRBD1; CDR3: CSATGQGLGGANVLTF; DNA: TGCAGTGCGACGGGACAGGGGCTCGGGGGGGCCAACGTCCTGACTTTC
size: medium-sized; J: TRBJ2-1; V: TRBV5-1; D: NA; CDR3: CASSSGVGYNEQFF; DNA: TGCGCCAGCAGCTCCGGGGTTGGGTACAATGAGCAGTTCTTC
size: medium-sized; J: TRBJ1-5; V: TRBV27; D: TRBD1; CDR3: CASSSWTGSNQPQHF; DNA: TGTGCCAGCAGTTCGTGGACAGGGAGCAATCAGCCCCAGCATTTT
size: many; J: TRBJ1-2; V: TRBV5-5; D: NA; CDR3: CASSPSYYGYTF; DNA: TGTGCCAGCAGCCCGTCCTACTATGGCTACACCTTC
size: medium-sized; J: TRBJ2-3; V: TRBV12-3/TRBV12-4; D: TRBD2; CDR3: CASSPGLAGVLVGTDTQYF; DNA: TGTGCCAGCAGCCCGGGACTAGCGGGAGTTTTGGTTGGCACAGATACGCAGTATTTT
size: medium-sized; J: TRBJ2-1; V: TRBV24-1; D: NA; CDR3: CATSGGPGDEQFF; DNA: TGTGCCACCAGTGGGGGGCCAGGGGATGAGCAGTTCTTC
size: medium-sized; J: TRBJ2-2; V: TRBV29-1; D: NA; CDR3: CSVQARPNTGELFF; DNA: TGCAGCGTCCAGGCACGTCCTAACACCGGGGAGCTGTTTTTT
size: many; J: TRBJ1-6; V: TRBV5-4; D: TRBD1; CDR3: CASSRGQGGNSPLHF; DNA: TGTGCCAGCAGCCGTGGCCAGGGGGGTAATTCACCCCTCCACTTT
size: many; J: TRBJ2-3; V: TRBV7-2; D: NA; CDR3: CASSTGGGAVVTDTQYF; DNA: TGTGCCAGCAGCACAGGGGGGGGCGCGGTCGTTACAGATACGCAGTATTTT